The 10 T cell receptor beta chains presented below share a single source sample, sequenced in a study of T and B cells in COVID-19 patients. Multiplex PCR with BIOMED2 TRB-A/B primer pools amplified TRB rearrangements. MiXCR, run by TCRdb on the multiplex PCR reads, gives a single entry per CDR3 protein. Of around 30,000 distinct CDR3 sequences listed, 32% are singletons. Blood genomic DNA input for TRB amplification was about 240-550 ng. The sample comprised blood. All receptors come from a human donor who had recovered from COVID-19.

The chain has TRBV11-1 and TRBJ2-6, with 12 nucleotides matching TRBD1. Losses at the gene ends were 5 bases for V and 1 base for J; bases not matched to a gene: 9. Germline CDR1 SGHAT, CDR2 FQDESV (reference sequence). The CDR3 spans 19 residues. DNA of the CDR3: TGTGCCAGCAGCCAAGATATGGGACAGGGGGCTTCTGGGGCCAACGTCCTGACTTTC. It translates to CASSQDMGQGASGANVLTF.

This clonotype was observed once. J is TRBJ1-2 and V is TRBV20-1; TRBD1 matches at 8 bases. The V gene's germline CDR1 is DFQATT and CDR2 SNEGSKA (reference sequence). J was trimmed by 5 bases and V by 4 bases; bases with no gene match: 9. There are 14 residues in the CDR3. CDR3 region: CSANRDRSTYGYTF. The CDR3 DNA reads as TGCAGTGCTAACCGGGACAGGAGCACTTATGGCTACACCTTC.

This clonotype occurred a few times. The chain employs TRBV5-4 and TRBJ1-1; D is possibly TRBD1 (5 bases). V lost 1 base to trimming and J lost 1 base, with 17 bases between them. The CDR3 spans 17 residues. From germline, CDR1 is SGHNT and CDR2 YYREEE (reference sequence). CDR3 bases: TGTGCCAGCAGCTTGAGCCAGGGAACCGTGGGGAACACTGAAGCTTTCTTT. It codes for CASSLSQGTVGNTEAFF.

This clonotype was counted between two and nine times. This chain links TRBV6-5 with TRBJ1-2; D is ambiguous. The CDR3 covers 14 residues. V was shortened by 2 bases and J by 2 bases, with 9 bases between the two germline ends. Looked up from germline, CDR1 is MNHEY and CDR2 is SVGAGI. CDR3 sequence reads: CASSYGRGNYGYTF. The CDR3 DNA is TGTGCCAGCAGTTACGGGAGAGGGAACTATGGCTACACCTTC.

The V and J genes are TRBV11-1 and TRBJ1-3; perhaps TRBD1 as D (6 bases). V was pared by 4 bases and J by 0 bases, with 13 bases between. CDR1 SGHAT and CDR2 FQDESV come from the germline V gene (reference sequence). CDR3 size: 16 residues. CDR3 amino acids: CASSYRAITSGNTIYF. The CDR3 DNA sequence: TGTGCCAGCAGCTACAGGGCCATAACCTCTGGAAACACCATATATTTT.

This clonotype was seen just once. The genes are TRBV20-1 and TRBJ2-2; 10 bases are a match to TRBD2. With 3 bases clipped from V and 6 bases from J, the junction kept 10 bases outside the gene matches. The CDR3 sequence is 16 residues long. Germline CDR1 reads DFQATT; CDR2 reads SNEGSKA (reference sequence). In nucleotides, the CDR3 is TGCAGTGCTAGGTCGGCTAGCGGGAGTGTGGCCGGGGAGCTGTTTTTT. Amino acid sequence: CSARSASGSVAGELFF.

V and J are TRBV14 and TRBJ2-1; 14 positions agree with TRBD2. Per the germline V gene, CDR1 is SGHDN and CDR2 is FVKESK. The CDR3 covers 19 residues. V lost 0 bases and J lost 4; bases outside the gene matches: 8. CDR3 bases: TGTGCCAGCAGCCAAGAAAAACACGGGACTAGCGGGAGTTACAATGAGCAGTTCTTC. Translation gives CASSQEKHGTSGSYNEQFF. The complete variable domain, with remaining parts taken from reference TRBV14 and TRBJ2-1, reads EAGVTQFPSHSVIEKGQTVTLRCDPISGHDNLYWYRRVMGKEIKFLLHFVKESKQDESGMPNNRFLAERTGGTYSTLKVQPAELEDSGVYFCASSQEKHGTSGSYNEQFFGPGTRLTVL.

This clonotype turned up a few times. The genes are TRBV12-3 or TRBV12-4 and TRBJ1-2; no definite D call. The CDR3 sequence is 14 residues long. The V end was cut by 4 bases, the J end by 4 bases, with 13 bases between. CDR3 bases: TGTGCCAGCAGTTCCGTAGTGGGAGGCTATGGCTACACCTTC. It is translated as CASSSVVGGYGYTF.

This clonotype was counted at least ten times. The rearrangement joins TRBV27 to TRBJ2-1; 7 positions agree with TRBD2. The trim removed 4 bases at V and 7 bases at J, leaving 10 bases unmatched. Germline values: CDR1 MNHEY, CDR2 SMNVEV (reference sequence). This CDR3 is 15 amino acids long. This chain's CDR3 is CASSSREILGNEQFF. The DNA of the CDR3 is TGTGCCAGCAGTTCGCGGGAGATACTTGGGAATGAGCAGTTCTTC.

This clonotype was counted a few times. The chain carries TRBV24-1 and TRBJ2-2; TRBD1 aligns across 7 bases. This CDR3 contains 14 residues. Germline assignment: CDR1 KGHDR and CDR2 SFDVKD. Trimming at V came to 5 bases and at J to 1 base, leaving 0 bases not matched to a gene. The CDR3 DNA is TGTGCCACCAGTGGACAGGGGAACACCGGGGAGCTGTTTTTT. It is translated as CATSGQGNTGELFF.